A selection of T cell receptor beta chains follows, all from one sample in a study of blood T cell repertoires in COVID-19. Data came from immunoSEQ multiplex PCR; TCRdb stores just in-frame clones and leaves some out. The sample shows approximately 140,000 clones, approximately 86% of them seen only once. Specimen: peripheral blood. The receptors originated from an older woman with acute or convalescent COVID-19. CDR3s include the opening cysteine and the closing phenylalanine or tryptophan. The D gene is left open where the match is weak. A clone size is listed for some rows: how often the clone was seen (once, few, many), or a class if it is expanded.

clone_size	d_call	v_call	j_call	cdr3_length	cdr3_nt	cdr3_aa
once	.	TRBV5-1	TRBJ2-2	16	TGCGCCAGCTCCCTTGGCGGGTCCGCGAACACCGGGGAGCTGTTTTTT	CASSLGGSANTGELFF
.	.	TRBV7-6	TRBJ1-2	13	TGTGCCAGCAGCCAACAGGGTGACGATGGCTACACCTTC	CASSQQGDDGYTF
.	TRBD1	TRBV28	TRBJ2-7	15	TGTGCCAGCAGTTCCCCAGGGGGCCGGGCCTACGAGCAGTACTTC	CASSSPGGRAYEQYF
.	.	TRBV9	TRBJ2-1	15	TGTGCCAGCAGCGGCTCAGGTTCCCGCTTAAATGAGCAGTTCTTC	CASSGSGSRLNEQFF
.	TRBD1	TRBV28	TRBJ1-6	15	TGTGCCAGCAGCATAAGACAGGGGCTAAATTCACCCCTCCACTTT	CASSIRQGLNSPLHF
.	TRBD2	TRBV2	TRBJ2-5	15	TGTGCCAGCAGCGGGACTAGCGGGGCCCAAGAGACCCAGTACTTC	CASSGTSGAQETQYF
.	.	TRBV5-4	TRBJ2-5	16	TGTGCCAGCAGCTTGGGCCCAGGGGCCCCCCAAGAGACCCAGTACTTC	CASSLGPGAPQETQYF
once	TRBD1	TRBV3-1/TRBV3-2	TRBJ1-1	16	TGTGCCAGCAGCCCCCGGGACAGAGGCTGGAACACTGAAGCTTTCTTT	CASSPRDRGWNTEAFF
.	TRBD1	TRBV6-5	TRBJ1-6	14	TGTGCCAGCAATAGACAGGGCGAGAATTCACCCCTCCACTTT	CASNRQGENSPLHF
.	TRBD2	TRBV3-1/TRBV3-2	TRBJ2-5	15	TGTGCCAGCAGCCAAGACGGACTAGCAGCAGAGACCCAGTACTTC	CASSQDGLAAETQYF
.	.	TRBV29-1	TRBJ1-4	12	TGCAGCGTTAAGGGGGGGGATGAAAAACTGTTTTTT	CSVKGGDEKLFF
.	.	TRBV28	TRBJ2-2	17	TGTGCCAGCAGTTCAATTAACCGGGGGATGAACACCGGGGAGCTGTTTTTT	CASSSINRGMNTGELFF
.	.	TRBV11-2	TRBJ1-1	15	TGTGCCAGCAGCTTAGTTGGCAGGATGAACACTGAAGCTTTCTTT	CASSLVGRMNTEAFF